Below are 30 T cell receptor beta chains sequenced from a single sample in a study of post-analysis software for immune sequencing data. Broader study findings: TRBV5-6, TRBV5-1 and TRBV20-1 were among a few TRBV segments more frequent in patients than controls.

No antigens are known for them. Unique molecular identifiers were carried by the TCR beta cDNA libraries. TCRdb processed the PCR reads anew with MiXCR; each CDR3 protein has one entry. The top ten hold 4.6% of the sample, which has about 820,000 distinct CDR3 sequences, 53% seen once. Sequencing was carried out using blood. The receptor set was obtained from a girl between 5 and 17 years old with multiple sclerosis.

This chain uses TRBV20-1 with TRBJ2-7, with D tentatively TRBD1 (5 bases). The CDR3 extends over 13 amino acids. V was clipped by 4 bases and J by 0 bases, with 10 bases between them. Germline V gives CDR1 DFQATT, CDR2 SNEGSKA (reference sequence). The CDR3 here is CSATTQASYEQYF. DNA of the CDR3: TGCAGTGCTACCACACAGGCCTCCTACGAGCAGTACTTC.

This clonotype was observed a handful of times. The rearrangement joins TRBV5-1 to TRBJ2-3; TRBD2 agrees at 7 bases. The germline V gene has CDR1 SGHRS and CDR2 YFSETQ. V dropped 3 bases and J dropped 3; count of bases not matched to a gene: 7. The length of the CDR3 is 15 residues. The DNA of the CDR3 is TGCGCCAGCAGCTCCGTTTGGCGGGAGACAGATACGCAGTATTTT. Translating it yields CASSSVWRETDTQYF.

The sample holds a few counts of this clonotype. This chain connects TRBV29-1 to TRBJ1-5, with 7 positions matching TRBD1. The V gene's germline CDR1 is SQVTM and CDR2 ANQGSEA. V shed 0 bases and J 6 bases; nucleotides not matched to a gene: 5. The length of the CDR3 is 14 residues. The CDR3 region has the DNA TGCAGCGTTGAAGATGGGCAGGGGGGTCAGCCCCAGCATTTT. Translation gives CSVEDGQGGQPQHF.

This chain connects TRBV5-1 to TRBJ1-1, with unresolved D. CDR1 and CDR2 (germline): SGHRS, YFSETQ. The CDR3 is made up of 12 amino acids. Trimming left V 1 base short and J 7 bases short, with 8 bases between. The chain's CDR3 is CASSLNPIEAFF. CDR3 DNA sequence: TGCGCCAGCAGCTTGAATCCGATTGAAGCTTTCTTT.

The chain employs TRBV12-5 and TRBJ2-3; a possible D gene is TRBD1 (6 bases). This CDR3 contains 15 residues. The ends were cut back, 6 bases at V and 0 bases at J, with 13 bases in the middle. Germline V gene data show CDR1 as LGHNT and CDR2 as FRNRAP. This CDR3 is CASGPTGISTDTQYF. The DNA of the CDR3 is TGTGCTAGTGGACCAACAGGGATTAGCACAGATACGCAGTATTTT. The full variable domain, its missing parts supplied by reference TRBV12-5 and TRBJ2-3, is DARVTQTPRHKVTEMGQEVTMRCQPILGHNTVFWYRQTMMQGLELLAYFRNRAPLDDSGMPKDRFSAEMPDATLATLKIQPSEPRDSAVYFCASGPTGISTDTQYFGPGTRLTVL.

A single count supports this clonotype. An end of the junction differs from the germline gene, which may be a read error. This chain joins TRBV15 and TRBJ1-1, with TRBD1 identical over 8 bases. Germline V gene lookup returns CDR1 LNHNV and CDR2 YYDKDF (reference sequence). This CDR3 is built from 14 residues. CDR3 sequence reads: CATSRGQGNTEAFF. The CDR3 DNA follows: TGTGCTACCAGCAGAGGACAGGGGAACACTGAAGCTTTCTTT.

The chain has TRBV12-3 or TRBV12-4 and TRBJ1-2; 11 nucleotides match TRBD1. V lost 4 bases, J lost 4 bases, and 5 bases stayed unmatched. There are 15 residues in the CDR3. CDR3 bases: TGTGCCAGCAGTTCGAGGGACAGGGGGAGCTATGGCTACACCTTC. Translation gives CASSSRDRGSYGYTF.

V is TRBV10-2 and J is TRBJ2-7; 10 positions agree with TRBD2. V trimming: 4 bases; J trimming: 4 bases; junction bases outside the gene matches: 10. The CDR3 runs 16 residues. The V gene's germline CDR1 is WSHSY and CDR2 SAAADI. As DNA, the CDR3 is TGCGCCAGCAGTGTCTTCCTAGCGGGAGATGGGTACGAGCAGTACTTC. Its translation: CASSVFLAGDGYEQYF.

This chain connects TRBV2 to TRBJ2-3; the match to TRBD1 covers 9 bases. J lost 7 bases, V lost 8 bases, and 10 bases had no gene match. Germline V lookup: CDR1 SNHLY, CDR2 FYNNEI. This CDR3 has 14 amino acids. This CDR3 reads CASCQEGTGHTQYF. The CDR3 nucleotides read TGTGCCAGCTGCCAAGAGGGGACAGGGCATACGCAGTATTTT.

This rearrangement joins TRBV27 to TRBJ2-4; 8 bases line up with TRBD2. The V segment lost 7 bases and the J segment 8 bases; nucleotides outside the gene matches: 7. Looked up from germline, CDR1 is MNHEY and CDR2 is SMNVEV (reference sequence). The CDR3 totals 13 residues. The CDR3 DNA is TGTGCCAGCAAGCTCTCCGGGGGGGACATTCAGTACTTC. Protein sequence: CASKLSGGDIQYF.

This clonotype has a count of ten or more. At one boundary the junction diverges from the germline segment, which might be a read error. This chain links TRBV6-6 with TRBJ1-1, with 9 bases matching TRBD1. The length of the CDR3 is 13 residues. The germline gives CDR1 MNHNY, CDR2 SVGAGI (reference sequence). CDR3 sequence (DNA): TGTGCCGGCCGGACAGGGGCTAATGCTGAAACTTTCTTT. Translated, it gives CAGRTGANAETFF.

The J gene is TRBJ2-7, the V gene TRBV5-1; TRBD1 matches at 9 bases. Germline V gives CDR1 SGHRS, CDR2 YFSETQ. The CDR3 has 15 residues. J gave up 6 bases and V 4 bases, and 11 bases lay outside the gene matches. The CDR3 loop reads CASSHGQGRVSEQYF. CDR3 DNA: TGCGCCAGCAGCCACGGACAGGGGCGCGTGTCCGAGCAGTACTTC.

The chain employs TRBV12-5 and TRBJ1-5; maybe TRBD1 (6 bases). Germline-derived CDR1 and CDR2 are LGHNT and FRNRAP. The CDR3 totals 16 residues. The V end lost 1 base, the J end lost 0 bases, and 10 bases lay between the germline ends. The CDR3 DNA is TGTGCTAGTGGTTTGGCTACAGGGAATAGCAATCAGCCCCAGCATTTT. Protein product: CASGLATGNSNQPQHF.

The V and J genes are TRBV7-3 and TRBJ2-3; possibly TRBD1 or TRBD2 for D (5 bases each). CDR3 size: 16 residues. Trimming took 3 bases from V and 0 from J, leaving 13 bases between them. Germline V gene sequence: CDR1 SGHTA, CDR2 FQGTGA. CDR3 bases: TGTGCCAGCAGCTTTTACGGGGACGCTAGCACAGATACGCAGTATTTT. Amino acid sequence: CASSFYGDASTDTQYF.

J is TRBJ2-1 and V is TRBV7-8; maybe TRBD2 (6 bases). CDR3 length: 16 residues. Per the germline V gene, CDR1 is SGHVS and CDR2 is FQNEAQ. The ends were cut back, 4 bases at V and 8 bases at J, with 21 bases in the middle. CDR3 amino acids: CASSSWGLESGDEQFF. The CDR3 DNA reads TGTGCCAGCAGCTCCTGGGGACTCGAGAGTGGAGATGAGCAGTTCTTC.

This clonotype came up a few times. The J gene is TRBJ2-7, the V gene TRBV20-1; D may be TRBD2 (5 bases). The germline V gene has CDR1 DFQATT and CDR2 SNEGSKA (reference sequence). The CDR3 length is 13 residues. V was pared by 3 bases and J by 7 bases, with 16 bases between. The CDR3 nucleotides read TGCAGTGCTAGGGCTCGGGATCTGGGGGAGCAGTACTTC. It translates to CSARARDLGEQYF.

The chain has TRBV12-3 or TRBV12-4 and TRBJ1-2, with D uncertain. Trimming left V 0 bases short and J 8 bases short, with 13 bases between. This CDR3 contains 14 residues. CDR3 sequence reads: CASSLAPGVGGYTF. The CDR3 nucleotides are TGTGCCAGCAGTTTAGCGCCCGGGGTAGGAGGCTACACCTTC.

This chain uses TRBV2 with TRBJ1-6; D perhaps matches TRBD1 (5 bases). Trimming removed 4 bases at V and 7 bases at J, with 11 bases between. Germline values: CDR1 SNHLY, CDR2 FYNNEI. CDR3 length: 14 residues. In DNA, the CDR3 is TGTGCCAGCAGTGTGGAACAGGCAAATTCACCCCTCCACTTT. This gives the protein CASSVEQANSPLHF.

The chain recombines TRBV7-9 with TRBJ2-6; D is perhaps TRBD2 (5 bases). The CDR3 consists of 16 residues. Trimming took off 4 bases at V and 4 bases at J, with 14 bases between the two ends. Germline CDR1 SEHNR, CDR2 FQNEAQ (reference sequence). CDR3 sequence (DNA): TGTGCCAGCAGCTGGATGGGAGTAACGGGGGCCAACGTCCTGACTTTC. Translating gives CASSWMGVTGANVLTF.

V usage is TRBV13 and J usage is TRBJ2-7; D unresolved. The CDR3 covers 14 residues. Germline V lookup: CDR1 PRHDT, CDR2 FYEKMQ (reference sequence). Trimming pared 0 bases from V and 1 base from J, leaving 7 bases between. CDR3 region: CASSLGDTSYEQYF. CDR3 in DNA: TGTGCCAGCAGCTTAGGAGACACTTCCTACGAGCAGTACTTC. Together with reference TRBV13 and TRBJ2-7, the CDR3 gives the full variable domain: AAGVIQSPRHLIKEKRETATLKCYPIPRHDTVYWYQQGPGQDPQFLISFYEKMQSDKGSIPDRFSAQQFSDYHSELNMSSLELGDSALYFCASSLGDTSYEQYFGPGTRLTVT.

This clonotype was counted once. A read error may produce the germline difference seen at one junction end. The gene calls are TRBV20-1 and TRBJ2-1; D gene ambiguous. The CDR3 contains 13 residues. Germline V lookup: CDR1 DFQATT, CDR2 SNEGSKA (reference sequence). CDR3 sequence (DNA): TGCAGTGCTAGTCCCCGGCTGAACAATAAGCAGTTCTTC. It is translated as CSASPRLNNKQFF.

The V and J genes are TRBV4-2 and TRBJ2-1; TRBD2 is a possible D gene (6 bases). The V end was cut by 0 bases, the J end by 1 base, with 16 bases between. The CDR3 loop spans 18 amino acids. Germline lookup yields CDR1 LGHNA and CDR2 YNFKEQ. CDR3 sequence: CASSQDPSGRGSYNEQFF. For the CDR3, the DNA is TGTGCCAGCAGCCAAGATCCAAGCGGTCGGGGGTCCTACAATGAGCAGTTCTTC.

This clonotype appeared many times. V usage is TRBV29-1 and J usage is TRBJ2-5; possible D gene TRBD1, 5 bases. This CDR3 has 11 residues. CDR1 is SQVTM and CDR2 is ANQGSEA in the germline V gene. V was clipped by 4 bases and J by 2 bases, with 5 bases between them. The CDR3 DNA sequence: TGCAGCGTTGGACAGCAAGAGACCCAGTACTTC. It codes for CSVGQQETQYF.

The chain is built from TRBV29-1 and TRBJ1-1; D is possibly TRBD1 (6 bases). The V and J ends lost 6 bases and 0 bases respectively, with 11 bases between them. CDR1 is SQVTM, CDR2 ANQGSEA, per germline. CDR3 length: 13 residues. CDR3 residues: CSVQGKMNTEAFF. The CDR3 region has the DNA TGCAGCGTGCAGGGGAAGATGAACACTGAAGCTTTCTTT.

The V gene is TRBV4-1, the J gene TRBJ2-4, with 7 bases fitting TRBD1. The DNA end is more similar to TRBJ2-7, so the J call may be wrong. The CDR3 sequence is 14 residues long. Germline lookup yields CDR1 MGHRA and CDR2 YSYEKL. As DNA, the CDR3 is TGCGCCAGCAGCCCTCAAAGGGGGCTGTACGAGCAGTACTTC. Its protein product is CASSPQRGLYEQYF.

The V and J genes are TRBV27 and TRBJ2-7; 9 bases are shared with TRBD1. The CDR3 loop spans 18 amino acids. With V trimmed by 0 bases and J by 3 bases, 12 bases remained unmatched. Germline values: CDR1 MNHEY, CDR2 SMNVEV (reference sequence). CDR3 coding DNA: TGTGCCAGCAGTTTATCCCCCTCGACAGGGGGAAGAAACTACGAGCAGTACTTC. Protein sequence: CASSLSPSTGGRNYEQYF.

This clonotype was picked up a small number of times. The V and J genes are TRBV10-3 and TRBJ2-7; no reliable D call. The CDR3 covers 12 residues. Germline V lookup: CDR1 ENHRY, CDR2 SYGVKD. The V gene lost 5 bases and the J gene lost 0 bases, with 5 bases spanning the gap. Here the CDR3 reads CAISSNSYEQYF. CDR3 DNA: TGTGCCATCAGTTCCAACTCCTACGAGCAGTACTTC.

This clonotype was counted only a few times. The chain recombines TRBV5-1 with TRBJ1-2; D may be TRBD1 (6 bases). Trimming pared 2 bases from V and 4 bases from J, leaving 18 bases between. The CDR3 totals 16 residues. Germline CDR1 SGHRS, CDR2 YFSETQ. Here the CDR3 DNA reads TGCGCCAGCAGCTTAGAGCCGGGACACCGAGTCTATGGCTACACCTTC. Translating it yields CASSLEPGHRVYGYTF.

The chain has TRBV3-1 and TRBJ2-3; D gene uncertain. Germline CDR1 LGHDT, CDR2 YNNKEL (reference sequence). CDR3 length: 15 residues. V was trimmed by 3 bases and J by 1 base, leaving 11 bases between them. CDR3 bases: TGTGCCAGCAGCCATTGGTTGGGTGGCACAGATACGCAGTATTTT. This translates into CASSHWLGGTDTQYF.

This clonotype came up many times. An end of the junction does not agree with germline; a read error may underlie this. The chain carries TRBV5-1 and TRBJ2-3; tentatively, D is TRBD1 or TRBD2 (6 bases each). This CDR3 spans 14 amino acids. CDR1 and CDR2 from the germline V gene are SGHRS and YFSETQ. The CDR3 reads CASSLDPGADTQYF. CDR3 nucleotide sequence: TGTGCCAGCAGCTTAGATCCGGGGGCGGATACGCAGTATTTT.